This TCR beta chain was captured in a study of identifying expanded T cells in peripheral blood. Study-level points and caveats: Across healthy donors, higher total template counts meant significantly greater two-week count variance.

Healthy donors had no documented immune events, such as infections, while sampled. The data were produced by immunoSEQ multiplex PCR, yet TCRdb's version contains in-frame clones alone and is incomplete. The table lists some 65,000 clones, around 86% of them singletons, with approximately 19% in the top ten. There are 15 residues in the CDR3. V lost 0 bases and J lost 1, with 10 bases in between. Germline CDR1 reads SGHNT; CDR2 reads YYREEE (reference sequence). To note about this clone: What it binds is not known.

The sequence was collected from a person aged 18 to 75 in good health. Sequencing input: blood. The J gene is TRBJ1-1, the V gene TRBV5-4; TRBD1 might be the D (5 bases). CDR3: CASSLVGGSNTEAFF. CDR3 DNA sequence: TGTGCCAGCAGCTTGGTGGGGGGATCGAACACTGAAGCTTTCTTT.